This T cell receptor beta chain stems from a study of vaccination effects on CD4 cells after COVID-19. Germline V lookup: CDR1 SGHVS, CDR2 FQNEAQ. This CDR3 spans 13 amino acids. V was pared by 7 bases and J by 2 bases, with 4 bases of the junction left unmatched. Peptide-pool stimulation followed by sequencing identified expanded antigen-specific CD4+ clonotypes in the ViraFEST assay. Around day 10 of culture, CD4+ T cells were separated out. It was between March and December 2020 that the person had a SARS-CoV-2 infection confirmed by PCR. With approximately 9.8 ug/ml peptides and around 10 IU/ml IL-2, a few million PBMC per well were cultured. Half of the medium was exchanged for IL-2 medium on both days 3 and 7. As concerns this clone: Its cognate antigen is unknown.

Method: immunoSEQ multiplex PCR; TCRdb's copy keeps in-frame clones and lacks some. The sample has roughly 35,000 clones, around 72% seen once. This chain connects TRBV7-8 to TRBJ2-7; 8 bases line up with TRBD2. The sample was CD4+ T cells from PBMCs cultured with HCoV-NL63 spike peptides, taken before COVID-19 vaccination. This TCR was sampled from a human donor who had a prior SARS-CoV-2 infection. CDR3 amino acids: CASTPSGPYEQYF. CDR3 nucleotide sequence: TGTGCCAGCACCCCTAGCGGGCCCTACGAGCAGTACTTC.